These 21 T cell receptor beta chains came from one sample sequenced in a study of T cell clonality in common variable immunodeficiency. Sequencing was performed with immunoSEQ multiplex PCR; in TCRdb, only in-frame clones are kept and a portion is missing. The sample was found to contain about 66,000 clones, and every one recurs. The sample consisted of peripheral blood mononuclear cells. Receptors were obtained from a person aged 18 to 75 in good health.

This clone appeared many times. The read halts 3 residues ahead of the CDR3 end, with the missing end drawn from the germline J gene. The chain links TRBV5-1 to TRBJ2-7; weak D call: TRBD1 (5 bases). Trimming took off 4 bases at V and 6 bases at J, with 20 bases between the two ends. The germline V gene encodes CDR1 SGHRS and CDR2 YFSETQ. The CDR3 runs 15 residues. CDR3 residues: CASSLVGRSGSEQYF. The covered CDR3 bases are TGCGCCAGCAGCCTGGTGGGGCGAAGTGGGTCCGAG.

This clone was counted many times. The read terminates 3 residues before the CDR3 end, so the remaining end is supplied by the germline J gene. The chain couples TRBV20-1 to TRBJ2-2, with TRBD2 matching over 10 bases. With 2 bases clipped from V and 6 bases from J, the junction kept 15 bases outside the gene matches. The germline V gene encodes CDR1 DFQATT and CDR2 SNEGSKA (reference sequence). The CDR3 covers 18 residues. CDR3 DNA, as far as it was read: TGCAGTGCTAGACTAGCGGGAGTGGGACCGAGTATGGCCGGGGAG. This codes for CSARLAGVGPSMAGE. In full, the CDR3 is CSARLAGVGPSMAGELFF.

This clone was seen many times. The CDR3 end falls 3 residues outside the read, so it is completed with the germline J gene. The V and J genes are TRBV5-1 and TRBJ2-1; TRBD2 matches at 7 bases. This CDR3 contains 15 residues. J lost 7 bases, V lost 1 base, and 8 bases had no gene match. From germline, CDR1 is SGHRS and CDR2 YFSETQ. CDR3: CASSLLSGTGNEQFF. Incomplete CDR3 DNA: TGCGCCAGCAGCTTGCTCAGCGGGACGGGGAATGAG.

This clone was recorded many times. The CDR3 end lies 3 residues beyond the end of the read and is filled in from the germline J gene. The gene calls are TRBV7-3 and TRBJ2-5; 7 bases line up with TRBD2. V dropped 0 bases and J dropped 2; count of bases not matched to a gene: 3. CDR3 length: 15 amino acids. Germline CDR1 SGHTA, CDR2 FQGTGA. The CDR3 protein is CASSLTAGQQETQYF. The DNA read from the CDR3 is TGTGCCAGCAGCTTAACAGCGGGGCAACAAGAGACC.

This clone was observed at least ten times. The CDR3 DNA, read in part, is TGTGCCATCAGTGGGCGGGAGGTCACCGGGGAG. As protein: CAISGREVTGE. The entire CDR3 is CAISGREVTGELFF. V and J are TRBV10-3 and TRBJ2-2; 8 positions match TRBD2. The CDR3 goes on 3 residues after the read ends, and that part is filled in from the germline J gene. The V gene's germline CDR1 is ENHRY and CDR2 SYGVKD. V lost 4 bases to trimming and J lost 4 bases; unmatched junction nucleotides: 2. The CDR3 is made up of 14 amino acids.

In this sample, this clone turned up many times. The part of the CDR3 DNA that was read is TGTGCCAGCAGCTTGGGTTCAACCTACGAG. Its translation: CASSLGSTYE. The full CDR3 protein is CASSLGSTYEQYF. The chain joins TRBV5-6 to TRBJ2-7, with D hard to call. Read sequence stops 3 residues before the CDR3 end, and the germline J gene provides the missing end. This CDR3 is 13 amino acids long. Deletions cut 0 bases from V and 2 bases from J, with 6 bases between. The V gene's germline CDR1 is SGHDT and CDR2 YYEEEE.

This clone was detected ten times or more. The read halts 3 residues ahead of the CDR3 end, with the missing end drawn from the germline J gene. This sequence joins TRBV20-1 and TRBJ1-5; perhaps TRBD1 as D (5 bases). The CDR3 sequence is 15 residues long. The V gene lost 3 bases and the J gene lost 0 bases, with 12 bases spanning the gap. The V gene's germline CDR1 is DFQATT and CDR2 SNEGSKA (reference sequence). The CDR3 protein is CSARKDTYSNQPQHF. The part of the CDR3 DNA that was read is TGCAGTGCTAGGAAGGACACCTATAGCAATCAGCCC.

The table lists this clone with many counts. The read is 3 residues too short to cover the CDR3 end, so that end is filled in from the germline J gene. The chain links TRBV2 to TRBJ2-3, with no clear D. This CDR3 is built from 11 residues. The germline V gene has CDR1 SNHLY and CDR2 FYNNEI. Between the trimmed V and J ends, which lost 7 bases and 4 bases, there was a span of 6 bases. CDR3 DNA, as far as it was read: TGTGCCAGCAACCTAGCAGATACG. It is translated as CASNLADT. The CDR3 as a whole reads CASNLADTQYF.

This clone has a count of ten or more. The CDR3 is cut off 3 residues early in the read; its end comes from the germline J gene. The J gene is TRBJ2-7, the V gene TRBV12-3 or TRBV12-4; 13 nucleotides agree with TRBD2. The junction had 3 bases not matched to a gene; V was cut back by 5 bases and J by 5 bases. This CDR3 is 14 amino acids long. Here the CDR3 reads CASSTSGRAHEQYF. The covered CDR3 bases are TGTGCCAGCAGTACTAGCGGGAGGGCCCACGAG.

This clone has at least ten counts. The missing CDR3 end, 3 residues past where the read stops, is filled in from the germline J gene. The chain has TRBV5-1 and TRBJ2-3; the match to TRBD2 covers 8 bases. There are 15 residues in the CDR3. Germline V CDR1 and CDR2: SGHRS, YFSETQ. V lost 4 bases and J lost 4; bases outside the gene matches: 8. The CDR3 sequence is CASSLAGSVADTQYF. CDR3 DNA, as far as it was read: TGCGCCAGCAGCCTAGCGGGCTCAGTCGCAGATACG.

This clone was detected only a few times. The read stops 3 residues short of the end of the CDR3; the missing end is completed from the germline J gene. The V gene is TRBV27, the J gene TRBJ2-5; D perhaps matches TRBD1 (6 bases). Looked up from germline, CDR1 is MNHEY and CDR2 is SMNVEV (reference sequence). The CDR3 runs to 17 residues. V lost 4 bases, J lost 3 bases, and 21 bases lay in between. The CDR3 here is CASSSTDGQRREETQYF. CDR3 DNA, as far as it was read: TGTGCCAGCAGTTCGACGGACGGACAGCGGAGAGAAGAGACC.

In this sample, this clone turned up many times. The read is 3 residues too short to cover the CDR3 end, so that end is filled in from the germline J gene. The chain joins TRBV20-1 to TRBJ1-5; D call uncertain. The CDR3 runs to 13 residues. Germline CDR1 DFQATT, CDR2 SNEGSKA (reference sequence). Trimming pared 5 bases from V and 0 bases from J, leaving 8 bases between. Partial CDR3 DNA: TGCAGTGCTCGACATGTTAGCAATCAGCCC. Protein sequence: CSARHVSNQP. From start to end, the CDR3 is CSARHVSNQPQHF.

This clone was seen many times. The read ends 3 residues before the CDR3 terminus; that terminus is restored from the germline J gene. The J gene is TRBJ2-5, the V gene TRBV18; the D gene is possibly TRBD1 (6 bases). The length of the CDR3 is 15 residues. Trimming cost V 6 bases and J 5 bases, with 19 bases left between them. From germline, CDR1 is KGHSH and CDR2 LQKENI. CDR3 residues: CASSPVYRDGETQYF. Incomplete CDR3 DNA: TGTGCCAGCTCGCCTGTGTACAGGGATGGGGAGACC.

In this sample, this clone turned up many times. With the read ending 3 residues before the CDR3 end, the germline J gene is used to fill in that end. This rearrangement joins TRBV20-1 to TRBJ2-3, with 7 bases fitting TRBD2. The CDR3 sequence is 11 residues long. Germline lookup yields CDR1 DFQATT and CDR2 SNEGSKA (reference sequence). Germline trimming cut 5 bases from V and 8 bases from J; bases unmatched to any gene: 4. CDR3 bases read: TGCAGTGCTTGGACTAGAGCTACG. Protein sequence: CSAWTRAT. The CDR3 in full is CSAWTRATQYF.

This clone has ten or more counts. From the germline J gene comes the end of the CDR3, since the read stops 3 residues before it. V is TRBV28 and J is TRBJ2-1; D is ambiguous. The CDR3 spans 13 residues. Germline-derived CDR1 and CDR2 are MDHEN and SYDVKM. V was trimmed by 1 base and J by 8 bases, leaving 9 bases between them. The sequenced part of the CDR3 DNA is TGTGCCAGCAGTTTATTTCTAAGCCATGAG. Its translation is CASSLFLSHE. In full, the CDR3 reads CASSLFLSHEQFF.

In its sample, this clone was seen many times. The CDR3 sequence: CASSPKGAGEKLFF. Incomplete CDR3 DNA: TGTGCCAGCAGCCCCAAGGGGGCAGGGGAAAAA. The V call is TRBV3-1 (or the pseudogene TRBV3-2), the J call TRBJ1-4, with 7 bases identical to TRBD1. Sequencing ends 3 residues short of the CDR3 end; the germline J gene provides the rest. With 4 bases clipped from V and 8 bases from J, the junction kept 7 bases outside the gene matches. The CDR3 runs 14 residues. Germline lookup yields CDR1 LGHDT and CDR2 YNNKEL (reference sequence).

The table lists this clone with many counts. The read gets to within 3 residues of the CDR3 end, and the germline J gene fills in the rest. The rearrangement links TRBV28 to TRBJ1-4; 11 bases are shared with TRBD1. CDR1 is MDHEN, CDR2 SYDVKM, per germline. The CDR3 has 14 residues. V was pared by 2 bases and J by 10 bases, with 3 bases of the junction left unmatched. Partial CDR3 DNA: TGTGCCAGCAGTTTACGCGGGACAGGGGGAAAA. Translating gives CASSLRGTGGK. Given in full, the CDR3 is CASSLRGTGGKLFF.

This clone was seen ten or more times. The read comes to an end 3 residues before the CDR3 does, leaving the germline J gene to fill in the end. The chain employs TRBV7-6 and TRBJ1-6, with 7 bases matching TRBD1. The CDR3 has 16 amino acids. From germline, CDR1 is SGHVS and CDR2 FNYEAQ. V lost 5 bases to trimming and J lost 2 bases; unmatched junction nucleotides: 6. CDR3 DNA, as far as it was read: TGTGCCAGCAGCAGTGGGACAGCTGCCTATAATTCACCC. It translates to CASSSGTAAYNSP. The CDR3 in full is CASSSGTAAYNSPLHF.

This clone appeared many times. The CDR3 loop is CASSRTDYNEQFF. Partial CDR3 DNA: TGTGCCAGCTCACGTACAGATTACAATGAG. V usage is TRBV18 and J usage is TRBJ2-1; D is unclear. Read coverage stops 3 residues before the CDR3 terminus; the germline J gene supplies the remainder. CDR3 length: 13 residues. The germline gives CDR1 KGHSH, CDR2 LQKENI. Between the trimmed V and J ends, which lost 4 bases and 4 bases, there was a span of 8 bases.

Ten or more counts support this clone. The sequence runs out 3 residues before the end of the CDR3; the remainder is reconstructed from the germline J gene. The chain is built from TRBV20-1 and TRBJ2-1; 7 positions match TRBD2. This CDR3 comprises 16 residues. The germline gives CDR1 DFQATT, CDR2 SNEGSKA (reference sequence). V lost 1 base to trimming and J lost 2 bases; unmatched junction nucleotides: 8. Here the CDR3 reads CSARVRRERPYNEQFF. CDR3 DNA (partial): TGCAGTGCTAGAGTCCGGCGGGAGAGACCCTACAATGAG.

The sample holds many counts of this clone. The read ends 3 residues shy of where the CDR3 ends; the end is completed using the germline J gene. This chain connects TRBV4-1 to TRBJ1-5; 7 nucleotides agree with TRBD1. Trimming at V came to 3 bases and at J to 2 bases, leaving 4 bases not matched to a gene. The CDR3 loop spans 15 amino acids. Germline CDR1 and CDR2: MGHRA and YSYEKL. CDR3 DNA, as far as it was read: TGCGCCAGCAGCCAGCCCGGGACAGGCAATCAGCCC. Protein product: CASSQPGTGNQP. The full CDR3 reads CASSQPGTGNQPQHF.